The T cell receptor (beta chain) described here comes from a study of T cell changes during pregnancy in multiple sclerosis. The assay was immunoSEQ multiplex PCR, and TCRdb's table has in-frame clones only and misses some. Counted here are about 74,000 clones, roughly 90% occurring once; the ten biggest clones make up 1.4%. The CDR3 contains 13 residues. V shed 4 bases and J shed 6 bases, with 10 bases lying between them. CDR1 and CDR2 (germline): SGHAT, FQNNGV. The specimen was peripheral blood, collected in the third trimester of pregnancy. This clonotype was obtained from a female donor with multiple sclerosis, enrolled in a pregnancy study. The chain is built from TRBV11-2 and TRBJ1-5; D may be TRBD1 (6 bases). In nucleotides, the CDR3 is TGTGCCAGCAGCTCAACAGGGATTCAGCCCCAGCATTTT. Encoded protein: CASSSTGIQPQHF.